This T cell receptor beta chain was identified during a study of T cells in localized non-small cell lung cancer. Only in-frame clones appear in the TCRdb table, and some are missing; sequencing was by immunoSEQ multiplex PCR. The table shows around 26,000 clones, with 80% to 95% occurring only once. Trimming removed 2 bases at V and 2 bases at J, with 7 bases between. This CDR3 comprises 14 residues. CDR1 SGHRS and CDR2 YFSETQ come from the germline V gene. Sample: peripheral blood, taken before any cancer treatment. The TCR comes from a woman aged 35 to 75 with stage I lung adenocarcinoma. V usage is TRBV5-1 and J usage is TRBJ2-2; unclear D gene. CDR3 bases: TGCGCCAGCAGCTTAGGTGCCAACACCGGGGAGCTGTTTTTT. It is translated as CASSLGANTGELFF.